These 26 T cell receptor beta chains came from one sample sequenced in a study of cytomegalovirus exposure and HLA in healthy donors. Primers for the PCR totalled 60 Vbeta and 13 Jbeta. Sequencing used immunoSEQ multiplex PCR; TCRdb keeps in-frame clones, though not all of them. This sample has approximately 60,000 clones, with about 86% found just once. The sequenced material came from PBMCs. Source of these receptors: a man aged 40-49 years in good health and CMV-seronegative.

The chain employs TRBV5-6 and TRBJ1-1; 8 nucleotides match TRBD1. Germline-derived CDR1 and CDR2 are SGHDT and YYEEEE. This CDR3 contains 14 residues. J gave up 4 bases and V 0 bases, and 2 bases lay outside the gene matches. Here the CDR3 reads CASSLAGGFTEAFF. The DNA for the CDR3 is TGTGCCAGCAGCTTGGCAGGGGGCTTCACTGAAGCTTTCTTT.

The rearrangement uses TRBV27 and TRBJ2-2; 8 bases are a match to TRBD1. The germline gives CDR1 MNHEY, CDR2 SMNVEV (reference sequence). V lost 4 bases and J lost 7; bases outside the gene matches: 8. The CDR3 spans 15 residues. CDR3 in DNA: TGTGCCAGCAGTTCGGGGGTACAGGGGGGCGGGGAGCTGTTTTTT. Its protein is CASSSGVQGGGELFF.

The chain is built from TRBV11-2 and TRBJ2-5; 8 nucleotides align to TRBD2. The CDR3 consists of 17 residues. The germline CDR1 and CDR2 sequences are SGHAT and FQNNGV. Unmatched junction bases numbered 10, after V lost 1 base and J lost 3 bases. CDR3 DNA sequence: TGTGCCAGCAGCTTAGGGCGCGGGGGGTCCCTAAAAGAGACCCAGTACTTC. This sequence encodes CASSLGRGGSLKETQYF.

V usage is TRBV19 and J usage is TRBJ1-5; possibly TRBD1 for D (5 bases). V was cut by 5 bases and J by 1 base, with 18 bases left in between. The CDR3 runs to 17 residues. CDR1 LNHDA and CDR2 SQIVND come from the germline V gene (reference sequence). CDR3 residues: CASSVSPSGGSNQPQHF. The CDR3 DNA follows: TGTGCCAGTAGTGTCAGCCCCTCGGGGGGGAGCAATCAGCCCCAGCATTTT.

The genes are TRBV2 and TRBJ2-7, with TRBD2 identical over 11 bases. J was trimmed by 3 bases and V by 3 bases; bases with no gene match: 7. This CDR3 is built from 16 residues. Germline CDR1 reads SNHLY; CDR2 reads FYNNEI. The CDR3 sequence is CASSDLAGGPFYEQYF. CDR3 in DNA: TGTGCCAGCAGTGATTTAGCGGGGGGGCCTTTCTACGAGCAGTACTTC.

V is TRBV9 and J is TRBJ2-1; D is perhaps TRBD1 (5 bases). The CDR3 spans 16 residues. Trimming took 0 bases from V and 3 from J, leaving 13 bases between them. CDR1 SGDLS and CDR2 YYNGEE come from the germline V gene. CDR3 coding DNA: TGTGCCAGCAGCGTAGGTTCAGGGCTCTTCTACAATGAGCAGTTCTTC. It codes for CASSVGSGLFYNEQFF.

The V gene is TRBV6-5, the J gene TRBJ2-5; the match to TRBD1 covers 10 bases. The CDR3 is 16 residues long. Looked up from germline, CDR1 is MNHEY and CDR2 is SVGAGI. The ends lost 1 base at V and 6 bases at J; junction bases unmatched: 8. CDR3 nucleotides: TGTGCCAGCAGTTACTGGGACAGGGGCAGGTTAAAGACCCAGTACTTC. Protein sequence: CASSYWDRGRLKTQYF.

V usage is TRBV5-1 and J usage is TRBJ2-1; a weak D match, TRBD1 (5 bases). Trimming shortened V by 0 bases and J by 6 bases, and 13 bases separated the two germline ends. CDR3 length: 15 amino acids. CDR1 is SGHRS and CDR2 is YFSETQ in the germline V gene. The CDR3 region has the DNA TGCGCCAGCAGCTTGGGTCAGGGCGTCAGCAATGAGCAGTTCTTC. This codes for CASSLGQGVSNEQFF.

J is TRBJ1-1 and V is TRBV6-5; D remains ambiguous. The CDR3 has 12 residues. The germline CDR1 and CDR2 sequences are MNHEY and SVGAGI. Trimming shortened V by 6 bases and J by 8 bases, and 13 bases separated the two germline ends. The CDR3 sequence is CASSHGGREAFF. Written as DNA, the CDR3 is TGTGCCAGCAGCCACGGCGGGCGAGAAGCTTTCTTT.

This sequence joins TRBV28 and TRBJ2-7, with 8 bases fitting TRBD1. The CDR3 extends over 14 amino acids. V lost 8 bases, J lost 2 bases, and 8 bases stayed unmatched. Germline CDR1 reads MDHEN; CDR2 reads SYDVKM. This CDR3 reads CASGGQATPYEQYF. The CDR3 region has the DNA TGTGCCAGCGGGGGACAGGCCACCCCCTACGAGCAGTACTTC.

The DNA of the CDR3 is TGTGCCAGCAGCAAAGGAGGGGTCACCGGGGAGCTGTTTTTT. It specifies CASSKGGVTGELFF. The V and J genes are TRBV9 and TRBJ2-2; D might be TRBD2 (6 bases). V lost 4 bases and J 4 bases, leaving 11 bases between the germline ends. This CDR3 comprises 14 residues. Germline V gene data show CDR1 as SGDLS and CDR2 as YYNGEE.

CDR3 protein: CASRSGTGVANTEAFF. In nucleotides, the CDR3 is TGCGCCAGCAGGTCCGGGACAGGGGTCGCGAACACTGAAGCTTTCTTT. V and J are TRBV5-1 and TRBJ1-1, with 10 bases fitting TRBD1. Germline loops: CDR1 SGHRS, CDR2 YFSETQ. This CDR3 region has 16 residues. The J segment lost 1 base and the V segment lost 5 bases, leaving 8 bases of the junction unmatched.

This clone showed up just once. The chain joins TRBV9 to TRBJ2-2; 11 bases are shared with TRBD2. Germline V gives CDR1 SGDLS, CDR2 YYNGEE. Trimming cost V 3 bases and J 6 bases; bases outside gene matches: 4. The CDR3 covers 15 residues. The CDR3 nucleotides read TGTGCCAGCAGCGGTGTAGCGGGGGGGCCCGGGGAGCTGTTTTTT. The encoded protein is CASSGVAGGPGELFF.

The V gene is TRBV6-1, the J gene TRBJ2-1; 12 bases map to TRBD2. Germline CDR1 and CDR2: MNHNS and SASEGT. The J segment lost 10 bases and the V segment lost 5 bases, leaving 6 bases of the junction unmatched. The CDR3 is made up of 14 amino acids. The chain's CDR3 is CASSHFGLAGEQFF. Written as DNA, the CDR3 is TGTGCCAGCAGTCATTTTGGACTAGCGGGGGAGCAGTTCTTC.

The chain couples TRBV5-1 to TRBJ2-1; 12 nucleotides align to TRBD2. Germline CDR1 is SGHRS and CDR2 is YFSETQ. The CDR3 covers 15 residues. V shed 3 bases, J shed 4 bases, and the junction held 2 bases outside the gene matches. CDR3 region: CASSSGLAGYNEQFF. The CDR3 bases are TGCGCCAGCAGCTCAGGACTAGCGGGGTACAATGAGCAGTTCTTC.

This clone was seen once. The chain joins TRBV6-6 to TRBJ2-7, with D possibly being TRBD2 (8 bases). The CDR3 covers 15 residues. Trimming removed 6 bases at V and 6 bases at J, with 21 bases between. Germline V lookup: CDR1 MNHNY, CDR2 SVGAGI (reference sequence). CDR3 nucleotides: TGTGCCAGCAGGCCAGCGGGACAGCGGGGGCTCGAGCAGTACGTC. Residues: CASRPAGQRGLEQYV.

The chain carries TRBV5-4 and TRBJ1-6, with D perhaps matching TRBD1 (5 bases). This CDR3 is built from 17 residues. Germline CDR1 and CDR2: SGHNT and YYREEE (reference sequence). V was trimmed by 4 bases and J by 6 bases, leaving 20 bases between them. This chain's CDR3 is CASSPRPVQAFNSPLHF. The CDR3 bases are TGTGCCAGCAGCCCCCGCCCGGTACAGGCGTTTAATTCACCCCTCCACTTT.

This chain connects TRBV9 to TRBJ1-1; D unclear. The germline V gene encodes CDR1 SGDLS and CDR2 YYNGEE. The length of the CDR3 is 13 residues. Trimming removed 0 bases at V and 10 bases at J, with 13 bases between. The CDR3 region is CASSVGNPGVAFF. CDR3 nucleotide sequence: TGTGCCAGCAGCGTAGGTAATCCCGGGGTAGCTTTCTTT.

The J gene is TRBJ2-7, the V gene TRBV7-2; 7 bases line up with TRBD1. In germline, CDR1 is SGHTA, CDR2 FQGNSA. This CDR3 region has 15 residues. The ends lost 1 base at V and 2 bases at J; junction bases unmatched: 5. CDR3 protein: CASSLVGRGTYEQYF. Here the CDR3 DNA reads TGTGCCAGCAGCTTAGTGGGCAGGGGGACCTACGAGCAGTACTTC. Together with reference TRBV7-2 and TRBJ2-7, the CDR3 gives the full variable domain: GAGVSQSPSNKVTEKGKDVELRCDPISGHTALYWYRQSLGQGLEFLIYFQGNSAPDKSGLPSDRFSAERTGGSVSTLTIQRTQQEDSAVYLCASSLVGRGTYEQYFGPGTRLTVT.

This clone occurred a few times. The chain employs TRBV30 and TRBJ2-7; D gene unclear. Looked up from germline, CDR1 is GTSNPN and CDR2 is SVGIG (reference sequence). This CDR3 has 12 residues. Between the trimmed V and J ends, which lost 0 bases and 2 bases, there was a span of 5 bases. This CDR3 reads CAWSVSTYEQYF. The CDR3 nucleotides are TGTGCCTGGAGTGTATCCACCTACGAGCAGTACTTC.

The V gene is TRBV7-9, the J gene TRBJ2-5, with a possible D match to TRBD2 (7 bases). Germline V gene data show CDR1 as SEHNR and CDR2 as FQNEAQ (reference sequence). The CDR3 runs to 12 residues. The DNA for the CDR3 is TGTGCTCTTGAGAGGGGGGAGGGGACCCAGTACTTC. Amino acid sequence: CALERGEGTQYF.

This chain uses TRBV27 with TRBJ1-5, with 8 bases lining up with TRBD1. Germline assignment: CDR1 MNHEY and CDR2 SMNVEV (reference sequence). The CDR3 totals 14 residues. V was clipped by 5 bases and J by 7 bases; unmatched bases: 7. The CDR3: CASSRTGRGQPQHF. The CDR3 bases are TGTGCCAGCAGTCGGACAGGGCGAGGACAGCCCCAGCATTTT.

The chain joins TRBV12-5 to TRBJ2-3; 9 nucleotides line up with TRBD2. This CDR3 has 14 residues. V shed 6 bases and J 6 bases; nucleotides not matched to a gene: 7. The V gene's germline CDR1 is LGHNT and CDR2 FRNRAP. The DNA for the CDR3 is TGTGCTAGTGGCCGTAGCGGGGGAGGGGATACGCAGTATTTT. Translated, it gives CASGRSGGGDTQYF. The full variable domain, rest sourced from reference TRBV12-5 and TRBJ2-3, is DARVTQTPRHKVTEMGQEVTMRCQPILGHNTVFWYRQTMMQGLELLAYFRNRAPLDDSGMPKDRFSAEMPDATLATLKIQPSEPRDSAVYFCASGRSGGGDTQYFGPGTRLTVL.

This clone was seen a single time. The chain uses TRBV6-5 and TRBJ1-1, with D possibly being TRBD1 (6 bases). The V gene lost 6 bases and the J gene lost 9 bases, with 17 bases spanning the gap. Germline V lookup: CDR1 MNHEY, CDR2 SVGAGI. This CDR3 is built from 13 residues. DNA for the CDR3: TGTGCCAGCAGCCGCAGCGGGGGGGCCAAAGCTTTCTTT. Protein sequence: CASSRSGGAKAFF.

The chain recombines TRBV5-6 with TRBJ2-2; D is possibly TRBD2 (5 bases). V was trimmed by 0 bases and J by 3 bases, leaving 6 bases between them. Germline V CDR1 and CDR2: SGHDT, YYEEEE. The CDR3 consists of 14 residues. The CDR3, as DNA: TGTGCCAGCAGCTTGGCGGGGTACACCGGGGAGCTGTTTTTT. As protein: CASSLAGYTGELFF.

The CDR3 region has the DNA TGTGCCAGCAGCTTGCGCTCATATCCGGGACTTCAAGAGACCCAGTACTTC. It yields the protein CASSLRSYPGLQETQYF. The V and J genes are TRBV5-4 and TRBJ2-5, with D perhaps TRBD2 (6 bases). The germline V gene encodes CDR1 SGHNT and CDR2 YYREEE (reference sequence). The V gene lost 1 base and the J gene lost 2 bases, with 18 bases spanning the gap. There are 17 residues in the CDR3.